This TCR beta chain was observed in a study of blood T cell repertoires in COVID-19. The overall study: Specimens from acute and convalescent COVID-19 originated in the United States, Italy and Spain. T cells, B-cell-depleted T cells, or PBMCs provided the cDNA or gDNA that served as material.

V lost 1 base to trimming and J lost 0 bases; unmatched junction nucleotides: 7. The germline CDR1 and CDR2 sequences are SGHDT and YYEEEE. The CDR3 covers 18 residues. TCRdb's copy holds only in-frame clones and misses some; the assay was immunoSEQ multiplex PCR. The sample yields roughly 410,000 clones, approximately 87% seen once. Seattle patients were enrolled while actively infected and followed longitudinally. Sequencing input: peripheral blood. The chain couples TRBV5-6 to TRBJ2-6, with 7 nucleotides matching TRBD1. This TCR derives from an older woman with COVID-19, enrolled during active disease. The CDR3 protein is CASSLLTGVSSGANVLTF. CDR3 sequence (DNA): TGTGCCAGCAGCTTGTTAACAGGGGTATCCTCTGGGGCCAACGTCCTGACTTTC. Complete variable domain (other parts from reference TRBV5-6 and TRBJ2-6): DAGVTQSPTHLIKTRGQQVTLRCSPKSGHDTVSWYQQALGQGPQFIFQYYEEEERQRGNFPDRFSGHQFPNYSSELNVNALLLGDSALYLCASSLLTGVSSGANVLTFGAGSRLTVL.